The TCR beta chain under discussion was sequenced for a study of pediatric ulcerative colitis. Up to 500,000 reads were sequenced per sample. Sequencing used immunoSEQ multiplex PCR; TCRdb keeps in-frame clones, though not all of them. Here the sample spans approximately 38,000 clones, 75% being singletons. The rectum was sampled with one to two pinch biopsies at colonoscopy. Trimming cost V 2 bases and J 5 bases; bases outside gene matches: 12. The CDR3 length is 16 residues. Germline CDR1 SGHNT, CDR2 YYREEE (reference sequence). The origin of this receptor is a boy aged 10-17 years with severe ulcerative colitis. This chain connects TRBV5-4 to TRBJ1-2; 7 positions match TRBD1. The sequenced material came from gut tissue. CDR3 DNA: TGTGCCAGCAGCTTACCGCCCGGACAGGAAACATATGGCTACACCTTC. Translated, it gives CASSLPPGQETYGYTF.